These 17 T cell receptor beta chains originate from one sample sequenced in a study of T cells in tumors after PD-1 blockade. Here immunoSEQ multiplex PCR was the method, and the copy in TCRdb shows in-frame clones only, minus some. The sample has some 13,000 clones, roughly two thirds seen once. The sample was tumor tissue, taken after anti-PD-1 treatment. These receptor sequences come from a human donor with cutaneous squamous cell carcinoma.

This rearrangement joins TRBV12-3 or TRBV12-4 to TRBJ2-1, with D possibly matching TRBD2 (5 bases). The CDR3 is 11 residues long. Trimming took 5 bases from V and 8 from J, leaving 7 bases between them. CDR3 in amino acids: CASSPSYEQFF. CDR3 nucleotide sequence: TGTGCCAGCAGTCCTAGCTATGAGCAGTTCTTC.

The V gene is TRBV7-9, the J gene TRBJ2-1; D is perhaps TRBD1 (5 bases). The V end was cut by 5 bases, the J end by 0 bases, with 11 bases between. The CDR3 totals 15 residues. CDR1 is SEHNR and CDR2 is FQNEAQ in the germline V gene (reference sequence). CDR3 amino acids: CASSRQLSSYNEQFF. CDR3 DNA sequence: TGTGCCAGCAGCCGACAGCTAAGCTCCTACAATGAGCAGTTCTTC.

As regards this clone: An end of the junction does not agree with germline; a read error may underlie this. Distinct nucleotide sequences in the sample also encode this CDR3. The CDR3: CASSPDRDMNTEAFF. The CDR3 DNA sequence: TGTGCTAGCAGTCCCGACAGGGACATGAATACTGAAGCTTTCTTT. The chain employs TRBV27 and TRBJ1-1, with 7 bases aligning to TRBD1. This CDR3 is 15 amino acids long. Germline loops: CDR1 MNHEY, CDR2 SMNVEV (reference sequence).

This clone was counted once. The chain couples TRBV24-1 to TRBJ2-1, with D unclear. Trimming stripped 5 bases from V and 4 bases from J, with 11 bases between. This CDR3 region has 14 residues. The germline CDR1 and CDR2 sequences are KGHDR and SFDVKD. The CDR3 region has the DNA TGTGCCACCAGTGCCCCCGGCAGGTACAATGAGCAGTTCTTC. Translated: CATSAPGRYNEQFF.

The J gene is TRBJ2-5, the V gene TRBV11-2; D ambiguous. This CDR3 is built from 14 residues. CDR1 SGHAT and CDR2 FQNNGV come from the germline V gene. V dropped 6 bases and J dropped 3 bases, with 14 bases sitting between them. In DNA form, the CDR3 reads TGTGCCAGCAGTCGGGCTACCCGGGAAGAGACCCAGTACTTC. This codes for CASSRATREETQYF.

This clone has only one observation. The chain recombines TRBV19 with TRBJ1-5; no firm D call. The CDR3 sequence is 13 residues long. Germline V CDR1 and CDR2: LNHDA, SQIVND (reference sequence). The germline V and J ends were trimmed by 3 bases and 7 bases, with 10 bases remaining between them. CDR3 coding DNA: TGTGCCAGTAGTATCAATAGAGGGCAGCCCCAGCATTTT. This sequence encodes CASSINRGQPQHF. Full variable domain (remainder filled in from reference TRBV19 and TRBJ1-5): DGGITQSPKYLFRKEGQNVTLSCEQNLNHDAMYWYRQDPGQGLRLIYYSQIVNDFQKGDIAEGYSVSREKKESFPLTVTSAQKNPTAFYLCASSINRGQPQHFGDGTRLSIL.

The V gene is TRBV19, the J gene TRBJ1-1, with D perhaps TRBD1 (6 bases). Germline V lookup: CDR1 LNHDA, CDR2 SQIVND (reference sequence). V lost 7 bases, J lost 1 base, and 16 bases lay in between. The CDR3 is 15 residues long. This CDR3 reads CASIPWGRGNTEAFF. The CDR3 coding sequence is TGTGCCAGTATCCCATGGGGGCGGGGGAACACTGAAGCTTTCTTT.

The CDR3 is CASTTGFSGNTIYF. CDR3 DNA: TGTGCCAGTACCACAGGGTTTAGTGGAAACACCATATATTTT. The rearrangement links TRBV19 to TRBJ1-3; D might be TRBD1 (6 bases). The V gene lost 7 bases and the J gene lost 3 bases, with 13 bases spanning the gap. In germline, CDR1 is LNHDA, CDR2 SQIVND (reference sequence). There are 14 residues in the CDR3.

J is TRBJ2-2 and V is TRBV5-5; 8 nucleotides agree with TRBD1. In germline, CDR1 is SGHKS, CDR2 YYEKEE (reference sequence). This CDR3 region has 15 residues. The V gene end was trimmed by 4 bases and the J gene end by 5 bases; junction bases not matched to a gene: 7. CDR3 DNA sequence: TGTGCCAGCAGCCCTGGGACAGGAGCAACCGGGGAGCTGTTTTTT. Protein: CASSPGTGATGELFF.

This rearrangement joins TRBV4-2 to TRBJ2-1; D is uncertain. Germline CDR1 LGHNA, CDR2 YNFKEQ. Between the trimmed V and J ends, which lost 0 bases and 8 bases, there was a span of 5 bases. The CDR3 covers 12 residues. CDR3 amino acids: CASSQDRDEQFF. Here the CDR3 DNA reads TGTGCCAGCAGCCAAGATCGGGATGAGCAGTTCTTC.

The J gene is TRBJ2-1, the V gene TRBV19, with a tentative D call TRBD2 (6 bases). The CDR3 contains 13 residues. Trimming pared 10 bases from V and 4 bases from J, leaving 14 bases between. The germline V gene has CDR1 LNHDA and CDR2 SQIVND (reference sequence). CDR3 sequence (DNA): TGTGCCACGGGAAGTAGCGGTTACAATGAGCAGTTCTTC. Protein product: CATGSSGYNEQFF.

This clone was seen a few times. The V and J genes are TRBV7-6 and TRBJ2-1; 9 nucleotides align to TRBD2. The CDR3 extends over 13 amino acids. V gave up 5 bases and J gave up 8 bases; unmatched junction bases: 4. Germline V gene lookup returns CDR1 SGHVS and CDR2 FNYEAQ. CDR3 nucleotides: TGTGCCAGCAGCAGAGGCGGGAGGGATGAGCAGTTCTTC. This codes for CASSRGGRDEQFF.

The chain recombines TRBV9 with TRBJ2-7; 10 bases align to TRBD2. This CDR3 comprises 17 residues. The ends lost 0 bases at V and 3 bases at J; junction bases unmatched: 9. The germline V gene has CDR1 SGDLS and CDR2 YYNGEE. CDR3 sequence (DNA): TGTGCCAGCAGCGTAGGAGATGGACTAGCGGCATTCTACGAGCAGTACTTC. Translating gives CASSVGDGLAAFYEQYF.

The chain uses TRBV7-6 and TRBJ2-3, with unresolved D. Germline CDR1 SGHVS, CDR2 FNYEAQ. The CDR3 runs 12 residues. Trimming took off 5 bases at V and 2 bases at J, with 5 bases between the two ends. CDR3 sequence reads: CASSDNTDTQYF. The CDR3 DNA reads TGTGCCAGCAGCGACAACACAGATACGCAGTATTTT.

The chain's CDR3 is CASSFDAGAHYNEQFF. The CDR3 region has the DNA TGTGCCAGCAGCTTTGATGCGGGAGCGCATTACAATGAGCAGTTCTTC. V gene TRBV5-6 combines with J gene TRBJ2-1; 7 bases fit TRBD2. The CDR3 totals 16 residues. CDR1 is SGHDT, CDR2 YYEEEE, per germline. Trimming took 2 bases from V and 4 from J; bases not matched to a gene: 9.

As DNA, the CDR3 is TGTGCCAGCAGTTACTCACAGGGGCGGGAGACCCAGTACTTC. This sequence encodes CASSYSQGRETQYF. The gene calls are TRBV6-6 and TRBJ2-5, with 7 bases identical to TRBD1. This CDR3 comprises 14 residues. The ends lost 0 bases at V and 5 bases at J; junction bases unmatched: 3. Germline assignment: CDR1 MNHNY and CDR2 SVGAGI (reference sequence).

The chain carries TRBV28 and TRBJ1-4; 10 bases line up with TRBD1. This CDR3 is built from 17 residues. Germline-derived CDR1 and CDR2 are MDHEN and SYDVKM. With 3 bases clipped from V and 4 bases from J, the junction kept 8 bases outside the gene matches. CDR3 sequence reads: CASSLPRTGGINEKLFF. The DNA for the CDR3 is TGTGCCAGCAGTTTGCCGAGGACAGGGGGGATTAATGAAAAACTGTTTTTT. The full variable domain, in which reference TRBV28 and TRBJ1-4 provide the parts outside the CDR3, is DVKVTQSSRYLVKRTGEKVFLECVQDMDHENMFWYRQDPGLGLRLIYFSYDVKMKEKGDIPEGYSVSREKKERFSLILESASTNQTSMYLCASSLPRTGGINEKLFFGSGTQLSVL.